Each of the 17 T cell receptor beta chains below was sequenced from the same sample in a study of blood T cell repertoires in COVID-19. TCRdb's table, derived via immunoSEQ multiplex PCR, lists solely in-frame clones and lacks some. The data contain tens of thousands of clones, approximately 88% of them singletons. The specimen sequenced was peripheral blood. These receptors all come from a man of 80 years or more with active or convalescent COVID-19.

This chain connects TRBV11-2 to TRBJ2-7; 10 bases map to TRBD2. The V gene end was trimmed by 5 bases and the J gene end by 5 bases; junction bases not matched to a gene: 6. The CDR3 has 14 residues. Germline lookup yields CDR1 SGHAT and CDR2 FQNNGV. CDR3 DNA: TGTGCCAGCAGCCCTCTAGCGGGAGTTGACGAGCAGTACTTC. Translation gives CASSPLAGVDEQYF.

As DNA, the CDR3 is TGTGCCATCAGCGGGGACACAGCTCATGGCTACACCTTC. This sequence encodes CAISGDTAHGYTF. The rearrangement joins TRBV10-3 to TRBJ1-2, with D possibly being TRBD1 (6 bases). Germline assignment: CDR1 ENHRY and CDR2 SYGVKD. CDR3 size: 13 residues. Trimming cost V 6 bases and J 6 bases, with 14 bases left between them.

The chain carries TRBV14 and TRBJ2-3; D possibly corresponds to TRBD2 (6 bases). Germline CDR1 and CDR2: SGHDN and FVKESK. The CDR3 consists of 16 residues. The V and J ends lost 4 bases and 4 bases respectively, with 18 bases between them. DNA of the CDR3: TGTGCCAGCAGCCCACGCCTCGCGGGGCTCGCAGATACGCAGTATTTT. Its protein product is CASSPRLAGLADTQYF.

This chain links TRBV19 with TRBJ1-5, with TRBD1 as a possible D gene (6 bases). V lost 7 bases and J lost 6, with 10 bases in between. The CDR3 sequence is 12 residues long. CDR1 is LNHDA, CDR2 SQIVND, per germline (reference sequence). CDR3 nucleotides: TGTGCCAGTAACACAGGGTTTCAGCCCCAGCATTTT. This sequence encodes CASNTGFQPQHF.

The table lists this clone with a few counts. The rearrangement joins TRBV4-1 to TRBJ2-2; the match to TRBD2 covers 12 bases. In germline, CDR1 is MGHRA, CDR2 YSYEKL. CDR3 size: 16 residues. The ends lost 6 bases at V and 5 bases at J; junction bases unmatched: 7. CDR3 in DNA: TGCGCCAGCAGAGGATGGGGGACTAGCGGGACCGGGGAGCTGTTTTTT. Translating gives CASRGWGTSGTGELFF.

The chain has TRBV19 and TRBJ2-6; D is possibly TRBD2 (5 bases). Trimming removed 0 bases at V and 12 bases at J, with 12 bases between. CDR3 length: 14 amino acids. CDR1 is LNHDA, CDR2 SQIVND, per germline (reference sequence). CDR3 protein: CASSIDGKVPVLTF. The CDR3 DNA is TGTGCCAGTAGTATAGACGGGAAGGTACCCGTCCTGACTTTC.

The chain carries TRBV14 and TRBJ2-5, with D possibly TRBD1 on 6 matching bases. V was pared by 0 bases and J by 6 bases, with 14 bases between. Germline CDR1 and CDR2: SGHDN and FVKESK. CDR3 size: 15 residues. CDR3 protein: CASSQDSTGPQTQYF. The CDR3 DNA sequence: TGTGCCAGCAGCCAAGATTCGACAGGTCCCCAGACCCAGTACTTC.

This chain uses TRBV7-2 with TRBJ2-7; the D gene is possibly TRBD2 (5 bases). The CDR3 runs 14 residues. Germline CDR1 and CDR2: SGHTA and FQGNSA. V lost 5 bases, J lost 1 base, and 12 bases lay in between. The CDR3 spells CASSGTGISYEQYF. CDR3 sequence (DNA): TGTGCCAGCAGCGGAACCGGGATTTCCTACGAGCAGTACTTC.

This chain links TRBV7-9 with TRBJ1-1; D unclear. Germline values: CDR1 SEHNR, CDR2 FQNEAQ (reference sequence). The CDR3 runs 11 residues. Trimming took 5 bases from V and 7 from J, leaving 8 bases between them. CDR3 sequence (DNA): TGTGCCAGCAGCCCCTATATTGAAGCTTTCTTT. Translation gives CASSPYIEAFF.

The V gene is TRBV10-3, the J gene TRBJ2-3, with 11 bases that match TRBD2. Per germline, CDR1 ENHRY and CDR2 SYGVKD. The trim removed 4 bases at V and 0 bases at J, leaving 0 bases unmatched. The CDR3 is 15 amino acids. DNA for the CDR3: TGTGCCATCAGTGGGACTAGCGGGAGCACAGATACGCAGTATTTT. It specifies CAISGTSGSTDTQYF.

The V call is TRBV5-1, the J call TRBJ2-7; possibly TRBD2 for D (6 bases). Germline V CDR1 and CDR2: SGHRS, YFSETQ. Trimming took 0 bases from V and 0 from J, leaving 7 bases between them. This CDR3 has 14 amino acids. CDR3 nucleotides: TGCGCCAGCAGCTTGGCGGGGGACTCCTACGAGCAGTACTTC. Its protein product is CASSLAGDSYEQYF.

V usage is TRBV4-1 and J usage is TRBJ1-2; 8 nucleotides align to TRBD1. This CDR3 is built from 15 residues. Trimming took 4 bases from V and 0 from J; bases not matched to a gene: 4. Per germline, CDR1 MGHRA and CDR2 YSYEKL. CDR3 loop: CASSPGQGPNYGYTF. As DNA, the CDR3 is TGCGCCAGCAGCCCAGGACAGGGCCCTAACTATGGCTACACCTTC.

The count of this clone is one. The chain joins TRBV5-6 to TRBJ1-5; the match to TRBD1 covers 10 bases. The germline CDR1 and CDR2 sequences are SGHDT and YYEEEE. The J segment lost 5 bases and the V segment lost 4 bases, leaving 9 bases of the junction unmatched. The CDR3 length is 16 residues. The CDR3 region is CASSQLDRGKDQPQHF. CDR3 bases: TGTGCCAGCAGCCAGTTGGACAGGGGGAAGGATCAGCCCCAGCATTTT.

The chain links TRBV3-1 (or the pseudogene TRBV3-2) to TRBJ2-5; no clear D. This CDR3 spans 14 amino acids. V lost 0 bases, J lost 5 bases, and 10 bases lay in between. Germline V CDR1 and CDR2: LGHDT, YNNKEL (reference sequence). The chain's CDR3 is CASSQELIRETQYF. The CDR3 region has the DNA TGTGCCAGCAGCCAAGAATTGATCCGGGAGACCCAGTACTTC.

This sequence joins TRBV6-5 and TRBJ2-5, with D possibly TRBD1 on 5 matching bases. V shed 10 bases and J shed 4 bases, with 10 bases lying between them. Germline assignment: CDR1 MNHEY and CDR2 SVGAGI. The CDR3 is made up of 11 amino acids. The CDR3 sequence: CATSQGETQYF. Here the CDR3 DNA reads TGTGCCACCAGCCAGGGAGAGACCCAGTACTTC.

DNA for the CDR3: TGCGCCAGCAGCCAAGATTTTGGACATGGGGATTCACCCCTCCACTTT. Its protein is CASSQDFGHGDSPLHF. This chain uses TRBV4-3 with TRBJ1-6; TRBD1 is a possible D gene (5 bases). Per the germline V gene, CDR1 is LGHNA and CDR2 is YSLEER. V dropped 0 bases and J dropped 8 bases, with 14 bases sitting between them. The length of the CDR3 is 16 residues.

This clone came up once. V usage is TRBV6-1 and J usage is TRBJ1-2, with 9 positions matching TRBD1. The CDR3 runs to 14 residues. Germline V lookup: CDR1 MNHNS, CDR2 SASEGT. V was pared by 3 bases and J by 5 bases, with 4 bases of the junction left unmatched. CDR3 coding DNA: TGTGCCAGCAGTGACGGACAGGGGAGGTATGGCTACACCTTC. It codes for CASSDGQGRYGYTF.